The 4 T cell receptor beta chains presented below share a single source sample, sequenced in a study of cytomegalovirus exposure and HLA in healthy donors. The PCR ran on 60 Vbeta and 13 Jbeta primers. TCRdb keeps only in-frame clones here, not all; method: immunoSEQ multiplex PCR. The sample lists approximately 160,000 clones, 78% occurring once. The sequencing sample was made of PBMCs. Receptors originate from a woman aged 50 to 60 in good health and CMV-seropositive.

V and J are TRBV29-1 and TRBJ1-4, with 10 bases lining up with TRBD1. The junction had 9 bases not matched to a gene; V was cut back by 7 bases and J by 4 bases. This CDR3 comprises 15 residues. Germline-derived CDR1 and CDR2 are SQVTM and ANQGSEA. CDR3 DNA sequence: TGCAGCGCTCGAGTAGGGACAGGGGATAATGAAAAACTGTTTTTT. It codes for CSARVGTGDNEKLFF.

The chain uses TRBV20-1 and TRBJ2-3, with no clear D. This CDR3 comprises 11 residues. Germline CDR1 DFQATT, CDR2 SNEGSKA (reference sequence). Trimming shortened V by 8 bases and J by 6 bases, and 12 bases separated the two germline ends. This CDR3 is CSPSKLDTQYF. The CDR3, as DNA: TGCAGTCCCTCTAAGTTGGATACGCAGTATTTT.

The chain recombines TRBV5-6 with TRBJ2-7; TRBD2 might be the D (6 bases). V lost 0 bases and J 5 bases, leaving 12 bases between the germline ends. Germline CDR1 and CDR2: SGHDT and YYEEEE. The CDR3 consists of 14 residues. The CDR3 loop reads CASSLGGEGDEQYF. CDR3 nucleotide sequence: TGTGCCAGCAGCTTGGGGGGGGAAGGGGACGAGCAGTACTTC.

Remarks on this clone: Other DNA sequences in the same sample also yield this CDR3. The V call is TRBV29-1, the J call TRBJ2-7, with 12 bases identical to TRBD1. The V and J ends lost 1 base and 5 bases, in that order; junction bases with no gene match: 3. Germline-derived CDR1 and CDR2 are SQVTM and ANQGSEA. The CDR3 is 14 residues long. CDR3 sequence reads: CSVEGGQGANEQYF. The CDR3 DNA reads TGCAGCGTTGAAGGGGGACAGGGGGCAAACGAGCAGTACTTC.